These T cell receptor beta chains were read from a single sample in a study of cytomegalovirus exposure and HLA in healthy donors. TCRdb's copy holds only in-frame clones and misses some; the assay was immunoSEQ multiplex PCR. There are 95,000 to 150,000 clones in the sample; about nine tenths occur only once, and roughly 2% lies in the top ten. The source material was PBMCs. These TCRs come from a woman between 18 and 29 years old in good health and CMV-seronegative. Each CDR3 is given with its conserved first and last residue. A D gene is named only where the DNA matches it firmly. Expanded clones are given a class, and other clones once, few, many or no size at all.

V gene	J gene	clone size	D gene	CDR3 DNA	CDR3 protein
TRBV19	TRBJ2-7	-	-	TGTGCCAGTAGTATAGTGGAGGGAATCGCCTACGAGCAGTACTTC	CASSIVEGIAYEQYF
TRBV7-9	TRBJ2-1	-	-	TGTGCCAGCAGCTTAGACAGTTACAATGAGCAGTTCTTC	CASSLDSYNEQFF
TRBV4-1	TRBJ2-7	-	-	TGCGCCAGCAGCCATACAGCCCGGATGCGCGAGCAGTACTTC	CASSHTARMREQYF
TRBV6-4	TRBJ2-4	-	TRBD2	TGTGCCAGCGACTCCAGGCGGGAGTCGGATCAAGCCAAAAACATTCAGTACTTC	CASDSRRESDQAKNIQYF
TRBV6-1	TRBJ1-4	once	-	TGTGCCAGCAGCGCCGGAGTTACAACTAATGAAAAACTGTTTTTT	CASSAGVTTNEKLFF
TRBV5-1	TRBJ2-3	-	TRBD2	TGCGCCAGCAGCTTGCTAGCGGGAGGGCAAGATACGCAGTATTTT	CASSLLAGGQDTQYF
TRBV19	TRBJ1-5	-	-	TGTGCCAGTAGTTTAAATAGCAATCAGCCCCAGCATTTT	CASSLNSNQPQHF
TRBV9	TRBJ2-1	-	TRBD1	TGTGCCAGCAGCCTCACAGGGGGTAAAATCAATGAGCAGTTCTTC	CASSLTGGKINEQFF
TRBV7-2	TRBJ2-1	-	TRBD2	TGTGCCAGCAGCTTAGAGGGGACTAGCGGGAGGTTCTACAATGAGCAGTTCTTC	CASSLEGTSGRFYNEQFF
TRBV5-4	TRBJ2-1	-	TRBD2	TGTGCCAGCAGACCGGGACTAGCGGGAGGAGTCGATGAGCAGTTCTTC	CASRPGLAGGVDEQFF
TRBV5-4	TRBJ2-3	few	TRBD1	TGTGCCAGCAGCTTTAACAGGGGTTCAGATACGCAGTATTTT	CASSFNRGSDTQYF